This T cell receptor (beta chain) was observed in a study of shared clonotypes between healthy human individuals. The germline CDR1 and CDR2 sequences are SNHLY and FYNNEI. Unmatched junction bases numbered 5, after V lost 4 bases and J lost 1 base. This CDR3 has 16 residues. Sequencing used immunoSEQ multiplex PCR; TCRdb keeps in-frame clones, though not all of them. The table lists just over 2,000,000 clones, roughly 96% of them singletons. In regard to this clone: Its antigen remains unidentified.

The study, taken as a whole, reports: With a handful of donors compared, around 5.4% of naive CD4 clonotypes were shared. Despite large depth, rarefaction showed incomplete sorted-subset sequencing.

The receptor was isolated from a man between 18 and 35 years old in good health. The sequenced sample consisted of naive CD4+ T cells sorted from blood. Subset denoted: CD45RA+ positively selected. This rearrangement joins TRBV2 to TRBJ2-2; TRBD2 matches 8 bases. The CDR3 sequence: CASSARSGGNTGELFF. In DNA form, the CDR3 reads TGTGCCAGCAGTGCACGGAGCGGGGGGAACACCGGGGAGCTGTTTTTT.